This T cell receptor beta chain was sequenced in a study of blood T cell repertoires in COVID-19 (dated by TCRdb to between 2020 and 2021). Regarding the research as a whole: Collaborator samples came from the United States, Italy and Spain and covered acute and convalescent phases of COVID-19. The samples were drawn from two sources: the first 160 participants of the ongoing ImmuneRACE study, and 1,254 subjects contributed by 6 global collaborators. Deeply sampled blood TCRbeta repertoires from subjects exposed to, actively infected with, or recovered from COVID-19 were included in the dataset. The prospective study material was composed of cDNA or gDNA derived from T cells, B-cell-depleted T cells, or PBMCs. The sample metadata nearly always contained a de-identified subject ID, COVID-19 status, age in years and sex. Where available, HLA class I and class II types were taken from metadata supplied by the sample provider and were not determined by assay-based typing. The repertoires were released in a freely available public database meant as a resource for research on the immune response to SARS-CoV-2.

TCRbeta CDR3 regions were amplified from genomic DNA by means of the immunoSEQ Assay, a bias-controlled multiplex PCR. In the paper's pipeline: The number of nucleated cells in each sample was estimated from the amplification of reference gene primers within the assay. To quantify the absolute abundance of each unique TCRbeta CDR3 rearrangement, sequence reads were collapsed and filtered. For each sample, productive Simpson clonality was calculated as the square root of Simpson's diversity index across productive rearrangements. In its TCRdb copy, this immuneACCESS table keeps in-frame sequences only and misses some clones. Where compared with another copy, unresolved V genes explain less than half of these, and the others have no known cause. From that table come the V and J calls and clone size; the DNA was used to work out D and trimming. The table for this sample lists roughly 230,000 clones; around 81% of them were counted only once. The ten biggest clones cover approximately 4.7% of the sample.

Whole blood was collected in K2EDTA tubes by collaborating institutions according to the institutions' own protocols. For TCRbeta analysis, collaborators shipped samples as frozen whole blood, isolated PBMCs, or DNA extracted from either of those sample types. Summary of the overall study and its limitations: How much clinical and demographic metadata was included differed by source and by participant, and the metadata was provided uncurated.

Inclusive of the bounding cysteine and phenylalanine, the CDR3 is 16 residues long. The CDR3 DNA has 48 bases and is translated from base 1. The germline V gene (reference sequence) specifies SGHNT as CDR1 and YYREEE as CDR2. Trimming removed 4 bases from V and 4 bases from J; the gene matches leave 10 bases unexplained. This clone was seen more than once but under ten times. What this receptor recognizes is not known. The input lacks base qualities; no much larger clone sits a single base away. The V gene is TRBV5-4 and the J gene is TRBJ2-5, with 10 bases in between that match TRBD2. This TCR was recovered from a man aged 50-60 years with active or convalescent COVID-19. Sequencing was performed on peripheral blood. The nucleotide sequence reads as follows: TGTGCCAGCAGCCAATTTAGCGGGGGGCCCCGAGAGACCCAGTACTTC. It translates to CASSQFSGGPRETQYF.